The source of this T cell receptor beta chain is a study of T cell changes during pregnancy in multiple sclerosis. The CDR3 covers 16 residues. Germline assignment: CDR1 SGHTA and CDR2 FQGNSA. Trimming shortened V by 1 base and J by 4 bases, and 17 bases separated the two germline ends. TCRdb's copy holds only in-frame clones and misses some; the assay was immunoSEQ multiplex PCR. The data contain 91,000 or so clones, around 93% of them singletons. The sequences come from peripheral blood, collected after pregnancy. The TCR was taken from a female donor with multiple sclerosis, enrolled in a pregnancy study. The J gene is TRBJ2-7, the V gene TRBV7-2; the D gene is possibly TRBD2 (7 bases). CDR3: CASSLELGGRAYEQYF. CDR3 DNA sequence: TGTGCCAGCAGCTTAGAACTCGGGGGGCGCGCGTACGAGCAGTACTTC.